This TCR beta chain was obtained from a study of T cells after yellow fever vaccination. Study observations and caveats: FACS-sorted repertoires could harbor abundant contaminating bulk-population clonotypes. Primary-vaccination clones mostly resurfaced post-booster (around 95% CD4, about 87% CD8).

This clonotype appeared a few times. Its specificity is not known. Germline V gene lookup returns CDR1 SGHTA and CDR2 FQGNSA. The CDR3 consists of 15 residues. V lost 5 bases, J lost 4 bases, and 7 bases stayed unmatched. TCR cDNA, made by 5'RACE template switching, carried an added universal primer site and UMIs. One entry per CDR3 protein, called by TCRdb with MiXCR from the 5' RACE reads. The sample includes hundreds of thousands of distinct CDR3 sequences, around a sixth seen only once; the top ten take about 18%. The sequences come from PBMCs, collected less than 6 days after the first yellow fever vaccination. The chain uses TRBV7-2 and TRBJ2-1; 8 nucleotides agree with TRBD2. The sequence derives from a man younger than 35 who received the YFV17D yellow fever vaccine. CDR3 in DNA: TGTGCCAGCAGCCCGGGACTAGGCGGTTACAATGAGCAGTTCTTC. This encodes CASSPGLGGYNEQFF.